A selection of T cell receptor beta chains follows, all from one sample in a study of blood T cell repertoires in COVID-19. Here immunoSEQ multiplex PCR was the method, and the copy in TCRdb shows in-frame clones only, minus some. The data contain around 75,000 clones, 90% of them singletons. Sequences were obtained from peripheral blood. These receptor sequences come from a middle-aged man with acute or convalescent COVID-19. CDR3s include the opening cysteine and the closing phenylalanine or tryptophan. Each record gives: clone size, J gene, D gene, V gene, CDR3 DNA, CDR3 protein. D genes are given only for firm matches. For some rows the clone size is stated as once, few or many, or as a class when expanded; others skip it.

>NA|TRBJ1-2|NA|TRBV19
TGTGCCAGTAATAGACGCAGGGAAGGCCATGGCTACACCTTC
CASNRRREGHGYTF
>NA|TRBJ2-1|TRBD2|TRBV4-1
TGCGCCAGCAGCCCAGCCCCAGCAGATAGCGGGAGGCTTTACAATGAGCAGTTCTTC
CASSPAPADSGRLYNEQFF
>NA|TRBJ1-5|TRBD1|TRBV5-5
TGTGCCAGCAGCCCCACTCTCCGGACAGGGGTCAATCAGCCCCAGCATTTT
CASSPTLRTGVNQPQHF
>NA|TRBJ1-2|NA|TRBV4-1
TGCGCCAGCAGCCCAATCTGGGAAGGGGCGAATCCTAACTATGGCTACACCTTC
CASSPIWEGANPNYGYTF
>once|TRBJ1-5|NA|TRBV6-4
TGTGCCAGCAGTGATTTACAGGGAGGACTAGGGAGGCTTTATCAGCCCCAGCATTTT
CASSDLQGGLGRLYQPQHF
>NA|TRBJ1-4|TRBD1|TRBV5-1
TGCGCCAGCAGGCGGACAGGGGATGAAAAACTGTTTTTT
CASRRTGDEKLFF
>NA|TRBJ2-5|TRBD1|TRBV6-1
TGTGCCAGCAGTGAGAAGGACAGGGAGTGGGAGACCCAGTACTTC
CASSEKDREWETQYF
>NA|TRBJ2-2|NA|TRBV7-7
TGTGCCAGCAGCTCCTCGGACACAAACACCGGGGAGCTGTTTTTT
CASSSSDTNTGELFF
>NA|TRBJ1-5|NA|TRBV6-5
TGTGCCAGCGCCTACAGGGCTGGCAATCAGCCCCAGCATTTT
CASAYRAGNQPQHF
>NA|TRBJ2-6|NA|TRBV6-2/TRBV6-3
TGTGCCAGCAGTTCCCCCCCCTTTGGGGCCAACGTCCTGACTTTC
CASSSPPFGANVLTF
>once|TRBJ2-2|NA|TRBV15
TGTGCCACCAGCAGAGATTCGGGGAACGGGGAGCTGTTTTTT
CATSRDSGNGELFF
>NA|TRBJ2-5|TRBD1|TRBV7-7
TGTGCCACCTCTTACAAGACAGGGTTGGGGGAGACCCAGTACTTC
CATSYKTGLGETQYF
>NA|TRBJ2-7|TRBD2|TRBV6-1
TGTGCCAGCAGTGAAGGGAGGGGGGTGCTAGCGGGAGTCTACGAGCAGTACTTC
CASSEGRGVLAGVYEQYF
>NA|TRBJ2-7|TRBD1|TRBV27
TGTGCCAGCAGTTTGACGACGGACAGGGGGGACGAGCAGTACTTC
CASSLTTDRGDEQYF
>NA|TRBJ1-1|NA|TRBV18
TGTGCCAGCTCCACCGGGCGGGGGCCGGACACTGAAGCTTTCTTT
CASSTGRGPDTEAFF
>NA|TRBJ2-5|TRBD1|TRBV5-1
TGCGCCAGCAGCTCCCCCCTAGTAGGGGGCATCGAGACCCAGTACTTC
CASSSPLVGGIETQYF
>NA|TRBJ2-1|NA|TRBV15
TGTGCCACCAGCAGAGAGGGGGCAGGGTACAATGAGCAGTTCTTC
CATSREGAGYNEQFF
>NA|TRBJ2-5|TRBD2|TRBV27
TGTGCCAGCAGTTCCTGGACTAGCGGGAGTGAAGAGACCCAGTACTTC
CASSSWTSGSEETQYF
>once|TRBJ1-6|TRBD1|TRBV2
TGTGCCAGCGTAATGGGACAGCCCCATTCACCCCTCCACTTT
CASVMGQPHSPLHF
>NA|TRBJ2-1|NA|TRBV13
TGTGCCAGCAGCTTCCGGGATCCCTACAATGAGCAGTTCTTC
CASSFRDPYNEQFF
>NA|TRBJ1-5|NA|TRBV27
TGTGCCAGCAGCTCCGGGTTCTCGGTGCCCCAGCATTTT
CASSSGFSVPQHF
>NA|TRBJ2-7|TRBD2|TRBV18
TGTGCCAGCTCTCTCGGACTAGCAGAAGTCTACGAGCAGTACTTC
CASSLGLAEVYEQYF
>NA|TRBJ2-1|TRBD1|TRBV6-2/TRBV6-3
TGTGCCAGCAGCCTTTTTAGACAGGGTTGGGAAAATGAGCAGTTCTTC
CASSLFRQGWENEQFF
>NA|TRBJ1-5|NA|TRBV9
TGTGCCAGCAGCGCCGCAGGGGCCCCAGGACAGCCCCAGCATTTT
CASSAAGAPGQPQHF
>NA|TRBJ2-1|NA|TRBV27
TGTGCCAGCAGTTTATATCAGGACAGGGGGCTGACTAGCGGGAAGTACAATGAGCAGTTCTTC
CASSLYQDRGLTSGKYNEQFF
>once|TRBJ2-3|TRBD1|TRBV7-8
TGTGCCAGCAGATCCCAGGGGGCGGATAGGATAGATACGCAGTATTTT
CASRSQGADRIDTQYF
>NA|TRBJ1-1|NA|TRBV19
TGTGCCAGTGCCTCGGCGGTGAACACTGAAGCTTTCTTT
CASASAVNTEAFF
>few|TRBJ1-6|NA|TRBV11-2
TGTGCCAGCAGCCCTCAGGGGAGAAATTCACCCCTCCACTTT
CASSPQGRNSPLHF
>NA|TRBJ1-1|NA|TRBV9
TGTGCCAGCAGCTCAGGGGTTGAGACTGAAGCTTTCTTT
CASSSGVETEAFF
>NA|TRBJ2-5|TRBD2|TRBV5-1
TGCGCCAGCAGCGGCTGGGGGGGGAGCCAAGAGACCCAGTACTTC
CASSGWGGSQETQYF
>NA|TRBJ1-5|NA|TRBV2
TGTGCCAGCAGTTGGGGGACTTCTGATCAGCCCCAGCATTTT
CASSWGTSDQPQHF
>NA|TRBJ2-1|NA|TRBV7-9
TGTGCCAGCAGCCCTGGACAGTTGCCTGGATACAATGAGCAGTTCTTC
CASSPGQLPGYNEQFF
>NA|TRBJ2-7|NA|TRBV19
TGTGCCAGTAGTCCACTAGGGGGACCTTACGAGCAGTACTTC
CASSPLGGPYEQYF
>NA|TRBJ1-3|NA|TRBV5-1
TGCGCCAGCAGCTCGGCAGGGAATCGAAACACCATATATTTT
CASSSAGNRNTIYF
>NA|TRBJ2-1|TRBD2|TRBV11-2
TGTGCCAGCAGCCCCAGCGGGAGAGGAACCTACAATGAGCAGTTCTTC
CASSPSGRGTYNEQFF
>NA|TRBJ1-1|NA|TRBV12-3/TRBV12-4
TGTGCCAGCAGTGTCATAGAGGGCACTGAAGCTTTCTTT
CASSVIEGTEAFF
>NA|TRBJ1-2|TRBD1|TRBV6-5
TGTGCCAGCAGTTTCCAGACAGGGAAAGGCTACACCTTC
CASSFQTGKGYTF
>NA|TRBJ2-6|NA|TRBV11-3
TGTGCCAGCAGCTTAACATATGGCTCTGGGGCCAACGTCCTGACTTTC
CASSLTYGSGANVLTF
>NA|TRBJ2-5|NA|TRBV7-8
TGTGCCAGAAGCACCTCGTCGGGTCCCTCCTGGACCCAGTACTTC
CARSTSSGPSWTQYF
>NA|TRBJ1-5|NA|TRBV6-1
TGTGCCAGCAGTGAACGGGGAGGAGGCAATCAGCCCCAGCATTTT
CASSERGGGNQPQHF
>NA|TRBJ1-6|NA|TRBV6-4
TGTGCCAGCAAACAGATTAATTCACCCCTCCACTTT
CASKQINSPLHF
>once|TRBJ2-3|NA|TRBV29-1
TGCAGCGTCTTTAGCGGTACTGACACCACAGATACGCAGTATTTT
CSVFSGTDTTDTQYF
>NA|TRBJ1-1|NA|TRBV5-5
TGTGCCAGCAGCAACAGGGCGAATTCAGCTTTCTTT
CASSNRANSAFF
>NA|TRBJ2-5|NA|TRBV6-5
TGTGCCAGCAGCTCCCCCGCAGGGACCCAGTACTTC
CASSSPAGTQYF
>NA|TRBJ2-2|NA|TRBV15
TGTGCCACCAGAGGGGGAGGGGGGACTCGGGATTACACCGGGGAGCTGTTTTTT
CATRGGGGTRDYTGELFF
>NA|TRBJ2-1|TRBD2|TRBV3-1/TRBV3-2
TGTGCCAGCAGCCAAGTGACTAGCGGGAGGATCTACAATGAGCAGTTCTTC
CASSQVTSGRIYNEQFF
>once|TRBJ1-6|TRBD1|TRBV6-5
TGTGCCAGCCAACCGACAGGGTATAATTCACCCCTCCACTTT
CASQPTGYNSPLHF
>NA|TRBJ2-1|TRBD2|TRBV7-7
TGTGCCAGCAGCTTAGAGACTAGCGGGACCCAGTTCTTC
CASSLETSGTQFF